The 3 T cell receptor beta chains given below trace back to one sample, sequenced in a study of early T cells in non-severe SARS-CoV-2 infection. Each CDR3 protein gets one entry after TCRdb re-called the 5' RACE reads with MiXCR. In the table there are roughly 70,000 distinct CDR3 sequences, around 13% of which are singletons. Sequencing was done on a sample of whole blood. These receptors originate from an adult who was a healthcare worker with PCR-confirmed SARS-CoV-2 infection or an uninfected control (not recorded which).

The gene calls are TRBV11-1 and TRBJ2-1, with TRBD2 as a possible D gene (5 bases). The CDR3 length is 12 residues. V lost 7 bases and J lost 9, with 13 bases in between. Germline loops: CDR1 SGHAT, CDR2 FQDESV (reference sequence). In DNA form, the CDR3 reads TGTGCCAGCACGGGTTGGGAGAGTGAGCAGTTCTTC. This encodes CASTGWESEQFF. Filled out from reference TRBV11-1 and TRBJ2-1, the complete variable domain reads EAEVAQSPRYKITEKSQAVAFWCDPISGHATLYWYRQILGQGPELLVQFQDESVVDDSQLPKDRFSAERLKGVDSTLKIQPAELGDSAMYLCASTGWESEQFFGPGTRLTVL.

This clonotype was observed a handful of times. CDR3 coding DNA: TGTGCCAGCAGTCCCAACCAAGAGCAGTTCTTC. Amino acids: CASSPNQEQFF. J is TRBJ2-1 and V is TRBV6-1, with D unresolved. V was trimmed by 5 bases and J by 10 bases, leaving 9 bases between them. The CDR3 has 11 amino acids. CDR1 MNHNS and CDR2 SASEGT come from the germline V gene.

This clonotype was found a few times. This chain joins TRBV12-3 or TRBV12-4 and TRBJ2-7, with TRBD2 matching over 8 bases. CDR3 length equals 15 residues. V dropped 3 bases and J dropped 0; count of bases not matched to a gene: 4. CDR3: CASSFITSGSYEQYF. CDR3 DNA: TGTGCCAGCAGTTTTATAACTAGCGGCTCCTACGAGCAGTACTTC.